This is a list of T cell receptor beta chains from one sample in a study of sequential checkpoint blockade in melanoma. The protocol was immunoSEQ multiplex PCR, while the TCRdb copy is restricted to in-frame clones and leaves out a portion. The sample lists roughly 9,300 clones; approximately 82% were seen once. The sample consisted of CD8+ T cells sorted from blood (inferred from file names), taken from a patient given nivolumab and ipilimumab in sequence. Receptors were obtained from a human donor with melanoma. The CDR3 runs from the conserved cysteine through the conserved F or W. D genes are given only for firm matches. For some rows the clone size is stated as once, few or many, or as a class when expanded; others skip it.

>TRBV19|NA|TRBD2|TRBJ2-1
CASSFNLAGGLTYNEQFF
TGTGCCAGTAGTTTTAACCTAGCGGGAGGTCTTACCTACAATGAGCAGTTCTTC
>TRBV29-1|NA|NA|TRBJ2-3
CSAHGDTQYF
TGCAGCGCCCACGGTGATACGCAGTATTTT
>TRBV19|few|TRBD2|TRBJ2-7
CASSVFGGRAGEQYF
TGTGCCAGTAGTGTTTTCGGCGGGAGGGCCGGCGAGCAGTACTTC
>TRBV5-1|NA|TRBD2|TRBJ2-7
CASSSGLAGISLYEQYF
TGCGCCAGCAGCTCGGGACTAGCGGGAATTTCATTGTACGAGCAGTACTTC
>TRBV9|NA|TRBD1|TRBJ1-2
CASSPRTGEGNYGYTF
TGTGCCAGCAGCCCCCGGACAGGGGAGGGTAACTATGGCTACACCTTC
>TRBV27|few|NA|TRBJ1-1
CASSLGGGGYTEAFF
TGTGCCAGCAGTTTAGGAGGCGGGGGGTACACTGAAGCTTTCTTT
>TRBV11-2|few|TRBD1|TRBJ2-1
CASSLLQGFGEQFF
TGTGCCAGCAGCTTACTACAGGGGTTTGGTGAGCAGTTCTTC
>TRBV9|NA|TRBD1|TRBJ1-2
CASSNRQGALGYTF
TGTGCCAGCAGCAATCGACAGGGGGCCTTGGGCTACACCTTC
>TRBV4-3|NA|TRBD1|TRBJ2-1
CASSPTGVGEQFF
TGCGCCAGCAGCCCGACAGGGGTTGGTGAGCAGTTCTTC
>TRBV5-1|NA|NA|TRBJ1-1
CASSLGGNTEAFF
TGCGCCAGCAGCTTGGGAGGGAACACTGAAGCTTTCTTT
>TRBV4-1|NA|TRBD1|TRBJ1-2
CASSQETGAYGHTF
TGCGCCAGCAGCCAAGAGACAGGGGCCTATGGCCACACCTTC
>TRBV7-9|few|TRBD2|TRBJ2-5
CASSTLGTSREDETQYF
TGTGCCAGCAGCACACTCGGGACTAGCCGGGAGGACGAGACCCAGTACTTC
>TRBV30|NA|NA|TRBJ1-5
CAWSVSDNQPQHF
TGTGCCTGGAGTGTATCAGACAATCAGCCCCAGCATTTT
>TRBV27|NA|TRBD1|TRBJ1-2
CASSPQGVYGYTF
TGTGCCAGCAGTCCACAGGGGGTCTATGGCTACACCTTC
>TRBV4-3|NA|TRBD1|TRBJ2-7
CASSHTGAGKCAGYEQYF
TGCGCCAGCAGCCATACAGGGGCCGGGAAGTGTGCGGGCTACGAGCAGTACTTC
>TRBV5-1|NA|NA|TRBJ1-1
CASSLPDGRNTEAFF
TGCGCCAGCAGCTTACCGGACGGGAGGAACACTGAAGCTTTCTTT
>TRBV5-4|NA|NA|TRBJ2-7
CASSLDPSSSYEQYF
TGTGCCAGCAGCTTGGATCCGAGTAGCTCCTACGAGCAGTACTTC
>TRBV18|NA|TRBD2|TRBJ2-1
CASSPRISGSSYNEQFF
TGTGCCAGCTCACCCCGAATTAGCGGGAGCTCCTACAATGAGCAGTTCTTC
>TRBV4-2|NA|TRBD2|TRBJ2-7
CASSPLAGRSSEQYF
TGTGCCAGCAGCCCGCTAGCGGGAAGATCCAGCGAGCAGTACTTC
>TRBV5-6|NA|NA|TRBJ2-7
CASSYQDRLKGYEQYF
TGTGCCAGCAGCTACCAAGACAGGCTGAAAGGGTACGAGCAGTACTTC
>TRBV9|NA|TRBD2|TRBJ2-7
CASSVGLAGTYEQYF
TGTGCCAGCAGCGTGGGACTAGCTGGTACCTACGAGCAGTACTTC
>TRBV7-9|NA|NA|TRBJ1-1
CASSLHGGNTEAFF
TGTGCCAGCAGTCTACACGGGGGAAACACTGAAGCTTTCTTT
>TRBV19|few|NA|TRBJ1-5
CASSIGSRNQPQHF
TGTGCCAGTAGTATAGGGTCCAGGAATCAGCCCCAGCATTTT
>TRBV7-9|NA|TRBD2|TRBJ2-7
CASSLTTSGRAYEQYF
TGTGCCAGCAGCCTAACTACTAGCGGGAGGGCCTACGAGCAGTACTTC
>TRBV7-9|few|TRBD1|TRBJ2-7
CASSDRQGELHEQYF
TGTGCCAGCAGCGACAGACAGGGGGAACTCCACGAGCAGTACTTC
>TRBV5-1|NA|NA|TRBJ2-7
CASSLAAGIYEQYF
TGCGCCAGCAGCTTGGCCGCAGGGATCTACGAGCAGTACTTC
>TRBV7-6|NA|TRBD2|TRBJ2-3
CASSLESKGREGQYPTDTQYF
TGTGCCAGCAGCTTAGAATCTAAGGGGCGGGAGGGCCAATATCCCACAGATACGCAGTATTTT
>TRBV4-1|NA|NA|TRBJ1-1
CASSQEPARGTEAFF
TGCGCCAGCAGCCAAGAACCCGCGCGAGGCACTGAAGCTTTCTTT
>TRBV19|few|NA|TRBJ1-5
CASSTGTSWNQPQHF
TGTGCCAGTAGTACGGGGACTAGTTGGAATCAGCCCCAGCATTTT
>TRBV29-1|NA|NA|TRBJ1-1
CSVPTVPTEAFF
TGCAGCGTACCGACAGTCCCGACTGAAGCTTTCTTT
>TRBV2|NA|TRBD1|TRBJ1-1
CASRTGTANTEAFF
TGTGCCAGCAGGACCGGGACAGCCAACACTGAAGCTTTCTTT
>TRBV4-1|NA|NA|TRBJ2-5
CASSQVGGLETQYF
TGCGCCAGCAGCCAAGTGGGGGGATTGGAGACCCAGTACTTC
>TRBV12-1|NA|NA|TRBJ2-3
CASSFKTVTSGSTDTQYF
TGTGCCAGCAGCTTCAAAACCGTCACTAGCGGGAGCACAGATACGCAGTATTTT
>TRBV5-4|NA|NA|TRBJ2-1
CASSSTGNEQFF
TGTGCCAGCAGCTCGACGGGTAATGAGCAGTTCTTC
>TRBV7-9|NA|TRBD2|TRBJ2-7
CASSLGLAGAGEQYF
TGTGCCAGCAGCTTAGGATTAGCGGGAGCGGGCGAGCAGTACTTC
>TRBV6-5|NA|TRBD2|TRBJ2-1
CASSYGGRYEQFF
TGTGCCAGCAGTTATGGCGGGAGGTATGAGCAGTTCTTC
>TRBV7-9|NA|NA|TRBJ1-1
CASSYREDTEAFF
TGTGCCAGCAGCTACCGTGAGGACACTGAAGCTTTCTTT
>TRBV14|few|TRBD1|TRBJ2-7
CASSQLQGEVYEQYF
TGTGCCAGCAGCCAATTACAGGGGGAGGTTTACGAGCAGTACTTC
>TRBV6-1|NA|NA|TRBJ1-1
CASTQGGTEAFF
TGTGCCAGCACCCAGGGAGGAACTGAAGCTTTCTTT
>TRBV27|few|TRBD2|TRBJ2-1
CASSAGTSGYNEQFF
TGTGCCAGCAGTGCAGGGACTAGCGGGTACAATGAGCAGTTCTTC
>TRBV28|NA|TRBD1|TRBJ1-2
CASFLTGGYYGYTF
TGTGCCAGCTTCCTTACAGGGGGATACTATGGCTACACCTTC
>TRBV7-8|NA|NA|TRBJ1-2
CASSLGQAYYGYTF
TGTGCCAGCAGCTTAGGACAGGCGTACTATGGCTACACCTTC
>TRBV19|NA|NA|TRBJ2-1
CASSILAAYNEQFF
TGTGCCAGTAGTATTTTAGCGGCCTACAATGAGCAGTTCTTC
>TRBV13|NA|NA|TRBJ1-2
CASSSLGTYGYTF
TGTGCCAGCAGCTCCTTAGGGACATATGGCTACACCTTC
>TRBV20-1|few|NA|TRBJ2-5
CSARDLGVQYF
TGCAGTGCTAGAGATTTAGGGGTGCAGTACTTC
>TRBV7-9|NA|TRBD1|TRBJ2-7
CASSPGGGSEQYF
TGTGCCAGCAGCCCAGGGGGTGGTTCCGAGCAGTACTTC
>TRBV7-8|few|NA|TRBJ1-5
CASSRTSSQNQPQHF
TGTGCCAGCAGCCGCACATCGTCTCAAAATCAGCCCCAGCATTTT
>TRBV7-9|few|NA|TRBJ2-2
CASSPGLGSAGELFF
TGTGCCAGCAGCCCCGGATTGGGGAGCGCCGGGGAGCTGTTTTTT
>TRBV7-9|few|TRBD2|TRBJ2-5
CASSPRRLAGAEGTQYF
TGTGCCAGCAGCCCTAGGAGGCTAGCGGGGGCGGAAGGGACCCAGTACTTC
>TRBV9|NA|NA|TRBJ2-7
CASSDSNTYEQYF
TGTGCCAGCAGCGACAGTAACACCTACGAGCAGTACTTC
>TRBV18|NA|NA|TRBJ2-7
CASSHPGVGYEQYF
TGTGCCAGCTCACACCCGGGGGTTGGGTACGAGCAGTACTTC
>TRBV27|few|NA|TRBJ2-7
CASSPITGGNEQYF
TGTGCCAGCAGCCCTATCACCGGGGGAAACGAGCAGTACTTC